This T cell receptor (beta chain) was found in a study of blood T cell repertoires in COVID-19. Generated by immunoSEQ multiplex PCR, the TCRdb table keeps only in-frame clones and is missing some. The data show about 350,000 clones, about 90% seen once. Across about two dozen US areas, participants ranged in age from roughly 18 to 95 years. Symptom resolution, clearance, or two negative PCRs marked the recovered donors of Cohort 3. This receptor was obtained from a woman aged 25-40 years who had recovered from COVID-19. The sequenced material came from PBMCs or T cells enriched from blood (not recorded which).

The CDR3 sequence: CASSEAGGADTQYF. The CDR3 DNA is TGTGCCAGCAGTGAAGCAGGGGGGGCAGATACGCAGTATTTT. The chain employs TRBV2 and TRBJ2-3, with D possibly matching TRBD2 (7 bases). CDR1 is SNHLY, CDR2 FYNNEI, per germline. V lost 0 bases to trimming and J lost 4 bases, with 8 bases between them. The CDR3 spans 14 residues.